A selection of T cell receptor beta chains follows, all from one sample in a study of blood T cell repertoires in COVID-19. TCRdb keeps only in-frame clones here, not all; method: immunoSEQ multiplex PCR. The sample includes some 190,000 clones, approximately 91% of them seen just once. Sequenced material: peripheral blood. The receptors here all came from a woman between 40 and 55 years old who had recovered from COVID-19. CDR3s leave out the opening cysteine and the closing phenylalanine or tryptophan. Fields, in order: V gene, CDR3 protein.

V: TRBV29-1; CDR3: SVRTSGRGEQY
V: TRBV5-5; CDR3: ASSSVGADIQY
V: TRBV15; CDR3: ATSRQGPTGELF
V: TRBV12-3/TRBV12-4; CDR3: ASSFRETQY
V: TRBV29-1; CDR3: SVEEITRINEQF
V: TRBV6-1; CDR3: ASSDKTVYEQY
V: TRBV7-7; CDR3: ASSLLLGASAGELF
V: TRBV5-1; CDR3: ASEPSGSGQETQY
V: TRBV4-2; CDR3: ASSQGTRRDRGQETQY
V: TRBV4-2; CDR3: ASSHLQAGGTYNEQF
V: TRBV2; CDR3: ANGLGGPEAF
V: TRBV6-5; CDR3: ASRTSGQETQY
V: TRBV3-1/TRBV3-2; CDR3: ASSSHGQGDEQY
V: TRBV7-2; CDR3: ASSLARLQRQH
V: TRBV29-1; CDR3: SAGQGYEQY
V: TRBV5-1; CDR3: ASSLRSGNTEAF
V: TRBV4-2; CDR3: ASRGGSSYNEQF
V: TRBV7-9; CDR3: ASRLPGTGGLTGELF
V: TRBV3-1/TRBV3-2; CDR3: ASSQGIEVVEQY
V: TRBV5-6; CDR3: ASSLATGWSPLH
V: TRBV7-2; CDR3: ASSSRMGAEAF
V: TRBV12-5; CDR3: ASGLGDRGGPNTEAF
V: TRBV10-3; CDR3: AISESGGVSYNEQF
V: TRBV5-1; CDR3: ASSLDAGGTGELF